Shown below are 15 T cell receptor beta chains from a single sample sequenced in a study of CXCR3-negative and CXCR3-positive naive CD8 T cells. Study-level findings and limits: CXCR3-positive naive cells carried more hydrophobic TRB CDR3s than CXCR3-negative ones.

UMI-labeled 5' RACE yielded the TRB cDNA libraries. TCRdb re-analyzed the 5' RACE reads; it lists each CDR3 protein once, without DNA. The table lists 95,000 to 100,000 distinct CDR3 sequences. These receptors' targets are unknown. Sample: naive CXCR3+ CD8+ T cells from blood. Documented subset: CD45RO-CCR7+CD27+CD95- naive CD8+ T cells expressing CXCR3 (TNR3+). These receptors were collected from a human donor in good health. Some clones in this sample may be carry-over from other donors' samples.

V gene TRBV7-3 combines with J gene TRBJ1-1; checking the TCRdb D call of TRBD1 is not possible without DNA. CDR3 length: 14 residues. CDR1 SGHTA and CDR2 FQGTGA come from the germline V gene. CDR3 sequence reads: CASSLGGANTEAFF.

This chain uses TRBV4-3 with TRBJ2-7; as DNA is missing, the TRBD2 call by TCRdb cannot be tested. This CDR3 region has 15 residues. Looked up from germline, CDR1 is LGHNA and CDR2 is YSLEER. CDR3 sequence: CASSQGTPVQYEQYF.

The chain combines TRBV7-9 with TRBJ2-7; the TRBD1 assignment by TCRdb is unverifiable without DNA. Per germline, CDR1 SEHNR and CDR2 FQNEAQ (reference sequence). This CDR3 is built from 16 residues. The chain's CDR3 is CASSLIRDGDRPEQYF.

The chain carries TRBV6-2 or TRBV6-3 and TRBJ1-1; TCRdb's D call, TRBD1, is unchecked because there is no DNA. The CDR3 spans 14 residues. Germline V CDR1 and CDR2: MNHEY, SVGEGT. CDR3 loop: CASSIRTDYTEAFF.

The genes are TRBV4-3 and TRBJ1-2. The CDR3 extends over 17 amino acids. Per germline, CDR1 LGHNA and CDR2 YSLEER. This CDR3 reads CASSQDWDLLPNYGYTF.

The chain carries TRBV4-1 and TRBJ1-2; the D call from TCRdb, TRBD1, cannot be confirmed without DNA. The germline CDR1 and CDR2 sequences are MGHRA and YSYEKL. The length of the CDR3 is 15 residues. CDR3 region: CASSQVWDRFTGYTF.

The V gene is TRBV6-4, the J gene TRBJ2-2. The CDR3 covers 14 residues. Germline CDR1 is MRHNA and CDR2 is SNTAGT. The CDR3: CASSERTDTGELFF.

This sequence joins TRBV4-1 and TRBJ2-2; TCRdb reports TRBD2, a call that lacks DNA to check it against. The CDR3 runs to 19 residues. Germline V gene lookup returns CDR1 MGHRA and CDR2 YSYEKL. CDR3 region: CASSQDPGAKSWNTGELFF.

The genes are TRBV7-2 and TRBJ1-6; TCRdb proposes TRBD1, but this gene call is untestable without DNA. CDR1 and CDR2 from the germline V gene are SGHTA and FQGNSA. This CDR3 has 19 residues. The CDR3 protein is CASSGRQVKTSSYNSPLHF.

The rearrangement joins TRBV11-2 to TRBJ1-1; absent DNA, TCRdb's TRBD1 call cannot be checked. The length of the CDR3 is 12 residues. Germline V CDR1 and CDR2: SGHAT, FQNNGV. The CDR3 protein is CASSRGDTEAFF.

This chain connects TRBV28 to TRBJ2-7; TCRdb's assignment of TRBD2 cannot be checked, as there is no DNA. The germline V gene encodes CDR1 MDHEN and CDR2 SYDVKM. This CDR3 is built from 16 residues. CDR3 region: CASSSRGEESSYEQYF.

This sequence joins TRBV3-1 and TRBJ2-7; as DNA is missing, the TRBD1 call by TCRdb cannot be tested. CDR1 is LGHDT, CDR2 YNNKEL, per germline (reference sequence). The length of the CDR3 is 13 residues. CDR3 sequence: CASSQGDRQGSRF.

The genes are TRBV7-2 and TRBJ2-3; the D call of TRBD2 rests on TCRdb alone, since no DNA is present to check it. Germline-derived CDR1 and CDR2 are SGHTA and FQGNSA. The CDR3 is 18 amino acids. CDR3 region: CASSLEVLAGMGTDTQYF.

The chain recombines TRBV7-9 with TRBJ2-7. There are 12 residues in the CDR3. Germline V gene lookup returns CDR1 SEHNR and CDR2 FQNEAQ (reference sequence). The CDR3 sequence: CASSFVSYEQYF.

The chain uses TRBV27 and TRBJ1-6. Germline V gene lookup returns CDR1 MNHEY and CDR2 SMNVEV (reference sequence). The CDR3 has 17 amino acids. The chain's CDR3 is CASSGPSGGPLNSPLHF.